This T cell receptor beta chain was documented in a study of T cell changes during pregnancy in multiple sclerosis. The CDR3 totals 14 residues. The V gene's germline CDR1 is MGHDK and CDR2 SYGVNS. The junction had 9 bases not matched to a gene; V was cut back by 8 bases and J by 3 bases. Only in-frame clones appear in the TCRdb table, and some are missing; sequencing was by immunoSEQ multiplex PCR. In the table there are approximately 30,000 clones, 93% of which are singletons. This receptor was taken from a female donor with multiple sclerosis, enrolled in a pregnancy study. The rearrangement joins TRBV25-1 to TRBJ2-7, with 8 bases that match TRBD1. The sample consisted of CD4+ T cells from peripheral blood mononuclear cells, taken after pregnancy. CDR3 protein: CASGSGQAVYEQYF. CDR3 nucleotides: TGTGCCAGCGGGTCGGGACAGGCCGTCTACGAGCAGTACTTC.